This T cell receptor (beta chain) is from a study of blood T cell repertoires in COVID-19 (TCRdb year 2020). Study-wide context: Collaborator samples came from the United States, Italy and Spain and covered acute and convalescent phases of COVID-19. The prospective study material was composed of cDNA or gDNA derived from T cells, B-cell-depleted T cells, or PBMCs. The dataset comprised deeply sampled blood TCRbeta repertoires from subjects exposed to, actively infected with, or recovered from COVID-19. The repertoires were released in a freely available public database intended as a resource for research on the immune response to SARS-CoV-2. Samples were obtained from the ongoing ImmuneRACE study (first 160 participants) and from 1,254 subjects provided by 6 global collaborators. A de-identified subject ID, COVID-19 status, age in years and sex were almost always included in the sample metadata. Where available, HLA class I and class II types were taken from metadata supplied by the sample provider and were not determined by assay-based typing.

Samples from volunteer blood donors who had recovered from COVID-19 were contributed by a second Seattle source. Collaborating institutions collected whole blood in K2EDTA tubes following their own protocols. For TCRbeta analysis, collaborators shipped samples in one of three forms: frozen whole blood, isolated PBMCs, or DNA extracted from either of those sample types. As regards this clone: Its antigen specificity is not known. Qualities for individual bases were not recorded, and no much larger clone is one base off.

CDR1 and CDR2 were assigned from the germline V gene as SGHTA and FQGNSA. V is trimmed back by 5 bases and J by 9 bases, and the junction contains 9 bases that no gene match accounts for. The CDR3 spans 14 residues, from the cysteine through the phenylalanine. Of the read, only the CDR3 DNA is kept; its 42 bases are in frame from base 1. General conclusions and limits of the study: The amount of clinical and demographic metadata varied by source and participant and was provided uncurated.

The immunoSEQ Assay, a bias-controlled multiplex PCR, was used to amplify TCRbeta CDR3 regions from genomic DNA. Processing in the source paper ran as follows. Within the assay, amplification of reference gene primers was used to estimate how many nucleated cells each sample contained. To quantify the absolute abundance of each unique TCRbeta CDR3 rearrangement, sequence reads were collapsed and filtered. For each sample, productive Simpson clonality was calculated by taking the square root of Simpson's diversity index across productive rearrangements. This immuneACCESS table, as held by TCRdb, lists in-frame sequences with V and J called but not all clones. Of the missing ones, under half trace to an unresolved V gene in checked studies; the others have no known cause. That table is the source of V, J and clone size, and D and trimming were worked out from the DNA. The sample has around 200,000 clones on record, around 90% of them singletons. The ten biggest clones cover more than 10% of the sample.

The receptor chain draws on TRBV7-2 and TRBJ1-5, and TRBD1 matches 8 of the central bases. This receptor was identified in a young woman who had recovered from COVID-19. The source material was peripheral blood. The nucleotides read TGTGCCAGCAGCGGTGACAGGGGCTGGGGGCCCCAGCATTTT. It codes for CASSGDRGWGPQHF.